Listed here is a single TCR beta chain. The antigen is undetermined. This sample stems from a study of cytomegalovirus exposure and HLA in healthy donors. General study results and limits: Published work reported that the classifier diagnosed cytomegalovirus status with high specificity and sensitivity. In vitro, a few CMV-associated chains proved specific for CMV antigens. It was found in a later analysis that first-cohort TCR clusters tended to co-occur in the 90 to 150 validation repertoires.

This table comes from immunoSEQ multiplex PCR, and its TCRdb copy is limited to in-frame clones, with some not included. The sample lists around 170,000 clones, 85% seen once, with about 16% in the top ten. J lost 6 bases, V lost 8 bases, and 16 bases had no gene match. The CDR3 totals 17 residues. The germline V gene has CDR1 LNHDA and CDR2 SQIVND (reference sequence). The rearrangement joins TRBV19 to TRBJ2-1; 10 bases match TRBD2. Sequencing was done on a sample of PBMCs. This clonotype was sampled from a man between 18 and 35 years old in good health and CMV-seropositive. For the CDR3, the DNA is TGTGCCAGTGCGGGGCTAGCGGGAGAGGAAAGGGGCAATGAGCAGTTCTTC. Residues: CASAGLAGEERGNEQFF.